This T cell receptor (beta chain) is drawn from a study of T cells in tuberculosis. V shed 5 bases, J shed 4 bases, and the junction held 7 bases outside the gene matches. CDR1 SGHTA and CDR2 FQGNSA come from the germline V gene. The CDR3 loop spans 14 amino acids. The data were produced by immunoSEQ multiplex PCR, yet TCRdb's version contains in-frame clones alone and is incomplete. The sample contains 30,000 to 45,000 clones, about 93% of which appear only once. Source material: PBMCs. This rearrangement joins TRBV7-2 to TRBJ1-2; the match to TRBD1 covers 7 bases. This TCR came from a donor aged 10-29 years with latent tuberculosis or without tuberculosis infection. DNA for the CDR3: TGTGCCAGCAGCCCCGCAGGGGGTGGCTATGGCTACACCTTC. This gives the protein CASSPAGGGYGYTF.